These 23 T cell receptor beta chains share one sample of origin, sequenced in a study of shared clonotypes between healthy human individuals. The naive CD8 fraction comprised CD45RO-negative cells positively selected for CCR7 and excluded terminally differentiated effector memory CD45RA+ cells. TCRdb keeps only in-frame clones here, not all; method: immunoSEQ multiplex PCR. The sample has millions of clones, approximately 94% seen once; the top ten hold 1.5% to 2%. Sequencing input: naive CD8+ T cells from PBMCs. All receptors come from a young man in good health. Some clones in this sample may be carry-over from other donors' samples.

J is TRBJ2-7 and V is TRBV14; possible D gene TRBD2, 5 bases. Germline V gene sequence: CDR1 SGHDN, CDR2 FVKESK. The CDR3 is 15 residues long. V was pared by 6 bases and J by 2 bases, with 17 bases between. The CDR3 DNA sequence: TGTGCCAGCAGTCAGTCCCTGCGGGCCCCCTACGAGCAGTACTTC. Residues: CASSQSLRAPYEQYF.

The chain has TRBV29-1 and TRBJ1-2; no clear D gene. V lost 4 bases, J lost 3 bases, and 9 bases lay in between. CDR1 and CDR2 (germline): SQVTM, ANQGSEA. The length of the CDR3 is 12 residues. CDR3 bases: TGCAGCGTTGTGTGGGGTGACTATGGCTACACCTTC. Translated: CSVVWGDYGYTF.

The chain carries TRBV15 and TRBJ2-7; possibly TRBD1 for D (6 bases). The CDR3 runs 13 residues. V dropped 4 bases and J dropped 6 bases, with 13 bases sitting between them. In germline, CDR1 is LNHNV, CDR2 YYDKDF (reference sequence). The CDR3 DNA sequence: TGTGCCACCAGCATTCTCAGGGGCGGCGAGCAGTACTTC. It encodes CATSILRGGEQYF.

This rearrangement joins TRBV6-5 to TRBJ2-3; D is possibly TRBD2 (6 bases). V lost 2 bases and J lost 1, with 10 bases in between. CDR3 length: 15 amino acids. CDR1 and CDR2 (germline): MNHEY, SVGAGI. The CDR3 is CASSYMPGGTDTQYF. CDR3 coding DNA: TGTGCCAGCAGTTACATGCCGGGAGGCACAGATACGCAGTATTTT.

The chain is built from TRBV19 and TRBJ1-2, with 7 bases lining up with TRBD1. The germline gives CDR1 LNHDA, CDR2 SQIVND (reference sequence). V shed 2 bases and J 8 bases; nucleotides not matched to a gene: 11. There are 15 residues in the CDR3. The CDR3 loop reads CASSIRSGGYGGYTF. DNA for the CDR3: TGTGCCAGTAGTATACGTTCAGGGGGGTACGGAGGCTACACCTTC.

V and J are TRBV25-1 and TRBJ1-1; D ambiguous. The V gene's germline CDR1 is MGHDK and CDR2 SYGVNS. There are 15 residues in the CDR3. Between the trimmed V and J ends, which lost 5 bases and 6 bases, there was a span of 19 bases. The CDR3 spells CASSPPGEKGPEAFF. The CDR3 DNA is TGTGCCAGCAGTCCCCCCGGGGAAAAGGGCCCTGAAGCTTTCTTT.

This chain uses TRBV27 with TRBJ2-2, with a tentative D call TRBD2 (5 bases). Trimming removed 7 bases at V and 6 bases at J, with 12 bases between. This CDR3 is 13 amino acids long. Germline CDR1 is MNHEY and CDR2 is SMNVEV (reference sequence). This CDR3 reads CASTPRGPGELFF. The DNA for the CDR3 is TGTGCCAGCACTCCAAGAGGGCCCGGGGAGCTGTTTTTT.

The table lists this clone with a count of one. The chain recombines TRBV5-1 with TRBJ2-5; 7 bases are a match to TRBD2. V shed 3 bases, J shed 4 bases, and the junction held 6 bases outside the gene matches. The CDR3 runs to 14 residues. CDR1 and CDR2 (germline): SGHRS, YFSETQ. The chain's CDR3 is CASSSWDYAETQYF. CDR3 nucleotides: TGCGCCAGCAGCTCTTGGGACTATGCAGAGACCCAGTACTTC.

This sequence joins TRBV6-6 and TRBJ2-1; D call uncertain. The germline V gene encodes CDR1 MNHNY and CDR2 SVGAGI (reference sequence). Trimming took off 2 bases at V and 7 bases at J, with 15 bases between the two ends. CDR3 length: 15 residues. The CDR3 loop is CASSYATGPLNEQFF. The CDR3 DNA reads TGTGCCAGCAGTTACGCGACTGGCCCTCTAAATGAGCAGTTCTTC.

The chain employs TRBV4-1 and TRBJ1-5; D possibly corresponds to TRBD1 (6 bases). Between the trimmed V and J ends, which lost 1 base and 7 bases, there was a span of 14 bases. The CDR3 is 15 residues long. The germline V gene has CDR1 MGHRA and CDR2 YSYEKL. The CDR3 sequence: CASSQVMGAGQPQHF. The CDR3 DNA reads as TGCGCCAGCAGCCAAGTGATGGGGGCCGGGCAGCCCCAGCATTTT.

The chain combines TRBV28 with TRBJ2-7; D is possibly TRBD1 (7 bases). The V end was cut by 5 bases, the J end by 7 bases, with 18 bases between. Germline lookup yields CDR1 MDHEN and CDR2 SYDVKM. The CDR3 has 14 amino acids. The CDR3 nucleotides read TGTGCCAGCAGTCCGGCAGGGGGGACGAGGGAGCAGTACTTC. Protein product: CASSPAGGTREQYF.

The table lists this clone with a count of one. Here the CDR3 reads CASSLTPWDRGVYEQYF. The CDR3 region has the DNA TGTGCCAGCAGCTTGACCCCTTGGGACAGGGGGGTCTACGAGCAGTACTTC. This chain uses TRBV5-6 with TRBJ2-7; 11 bases map to TRBD1. The CDR3 loop spans 17 amino acids. Looked up from germline, CDR1 is SGHDT and CDR2 is YYEEEE. J lost 3 bases, V lost 1 base, and 9 bases had no gene match.

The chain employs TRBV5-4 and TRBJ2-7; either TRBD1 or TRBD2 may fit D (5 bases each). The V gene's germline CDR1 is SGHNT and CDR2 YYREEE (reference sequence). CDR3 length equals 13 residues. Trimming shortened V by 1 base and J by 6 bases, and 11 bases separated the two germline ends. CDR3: CASSLPGPGEQYF. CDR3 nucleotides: TGTGCCAGCAGCTTGCCGGGGCCGGGCGAGCAGTACTTC.

The CDR3 coding sequence is TGTGCCAGCAGCTCTAGAGACAGGGGCTACGAGCAGTACTTC. Translated: CASSSRDRGYEQYF. The V and J genes are TRBV11-3 and TRBJ2-7; 8 bases agree with TRBD1. The CDR3 length is 14 residues. The ends lost 4 bases at V and 3 bases at J; junction bases unmatched: 5. The germline V gene encodes CDR1 SGHNT and CDR2 YENEEA.

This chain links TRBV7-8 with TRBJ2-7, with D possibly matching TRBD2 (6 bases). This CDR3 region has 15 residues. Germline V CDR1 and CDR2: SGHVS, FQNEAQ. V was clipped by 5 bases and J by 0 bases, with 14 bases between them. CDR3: CASSPRSSGSYEQYF. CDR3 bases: TGTGCCAGCAGCCCCCGGAGTAGCGGCTCCTACGAGCAGTACTTC.

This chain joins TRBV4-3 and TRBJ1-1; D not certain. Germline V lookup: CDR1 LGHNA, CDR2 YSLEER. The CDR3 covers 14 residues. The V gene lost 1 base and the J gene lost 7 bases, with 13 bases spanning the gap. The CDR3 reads CASSQGGRLGEAFF. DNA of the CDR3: TGCGCCAGCAGCCAAGGCGGTCGATTGGGTGAAGCTTTCTTT.

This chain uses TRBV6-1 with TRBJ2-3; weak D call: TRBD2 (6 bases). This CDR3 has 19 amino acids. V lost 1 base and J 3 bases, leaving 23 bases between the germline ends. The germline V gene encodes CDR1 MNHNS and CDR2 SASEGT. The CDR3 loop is CASSEDRDRDLRETDTQYF. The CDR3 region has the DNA TGTGCCAGCAGTGAAGACCGCGACCGGGACCTACGGGAGACAGATACGCAGTATTTT.

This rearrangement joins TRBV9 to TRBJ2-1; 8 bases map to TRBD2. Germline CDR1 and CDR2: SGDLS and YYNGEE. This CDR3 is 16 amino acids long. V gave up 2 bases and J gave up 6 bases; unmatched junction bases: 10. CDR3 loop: CASSVIPRTSSNEQFF. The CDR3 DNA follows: TGTGCCAGCAGCGTCATCCCCCGGACTAGCTCCAATGAGCAGTTCTTC.

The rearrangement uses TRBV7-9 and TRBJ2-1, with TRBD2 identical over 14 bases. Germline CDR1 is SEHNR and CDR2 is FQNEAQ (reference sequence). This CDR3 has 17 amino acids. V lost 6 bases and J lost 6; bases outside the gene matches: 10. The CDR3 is CASRAGLAGERGNEQFF. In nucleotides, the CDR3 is TGTGCCAGCAGGGCGGGACTAGCGGGAGAAAGGGGCAATGAGCAGTTCTTC.

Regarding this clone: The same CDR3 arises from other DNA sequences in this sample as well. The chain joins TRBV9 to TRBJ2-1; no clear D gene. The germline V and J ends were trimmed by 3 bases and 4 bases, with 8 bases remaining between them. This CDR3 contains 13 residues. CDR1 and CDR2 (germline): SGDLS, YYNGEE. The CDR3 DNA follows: TGTGCCAGCAGCGGTCGTCTGTACAATGAGCAGTTCTTC. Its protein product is CASSGRLYNEQFF.

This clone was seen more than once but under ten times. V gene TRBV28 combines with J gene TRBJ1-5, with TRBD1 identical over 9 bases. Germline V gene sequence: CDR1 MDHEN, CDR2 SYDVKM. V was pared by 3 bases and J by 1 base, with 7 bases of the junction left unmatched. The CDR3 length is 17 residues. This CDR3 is CASSLGTGPRSNQPQHF. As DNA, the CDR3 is TGTGCCAGCAGTTTGGGGACAGGGCCTAGGAGCAATCAGCCCCAGCATTTT. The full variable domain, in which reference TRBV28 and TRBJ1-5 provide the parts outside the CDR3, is DVKVTQSSRYLVKRTGEKVFLECVQDMDHENMFWYRQDPGLGLRLIYFSYDVKMKEKGDIPEGYSVSREKKERFSLILESASTNQTSMYLCASSLGTGPRSNQPQHFGDGTRLSIL.

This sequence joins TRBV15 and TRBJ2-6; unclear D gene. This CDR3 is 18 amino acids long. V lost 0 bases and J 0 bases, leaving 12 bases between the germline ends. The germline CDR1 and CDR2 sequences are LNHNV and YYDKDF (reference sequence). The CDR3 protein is CATSRDWVPSSGANVLTF. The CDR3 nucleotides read TGTGCCACCAGCAGAGATTGGGTACCGAGCTCTGGGGCCAACGTCCTGACTTTC.

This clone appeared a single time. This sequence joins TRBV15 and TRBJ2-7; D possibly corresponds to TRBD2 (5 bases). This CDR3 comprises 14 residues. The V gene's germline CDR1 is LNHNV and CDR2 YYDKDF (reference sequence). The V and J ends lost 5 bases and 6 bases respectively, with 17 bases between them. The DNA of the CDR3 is TGTGCCACCAGCGCCCAAGGGAGTCCCTCCGAGCAGTACTTC. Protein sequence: CATSAQGSPSEQYF.